The 17 T cell receptor beta chains given below trace back to one sample, sequenced in a study of blood T cell repertoires in COVID-19. Data came from immunoSEQ multiplex PCR; TCRdb stores just in-frame clones and leaves some out. The sample lists about 400,000 clones; about 85% were seen once. Specimen: PBMCs or T cells enriched from blood (not recorded which). Every receptor here comes from a woman in her late teens or twenties with acute COVID-19.

In its sample, this clone was seen once. This rearrangement joins TRBV21-1 to TRBJ1-2; no DNA check was done on the table's D call, TRBD1. TRBV21-1 is deemed a pseudogene. The CDR3 extends over 15 amino acids. The CDR3 nucleotides are TGTGCCAGCAGCAAAGGACAGGTCACCCTCTATGGCTACACCTTC. Amino acids: CASSKGQVTLYGYTF.

Concerning this clone: The same CDR3 also results from other DNA sequences found in this sample. DNA of the CDR3: TGTGCCAGTGGGACAGGGGGCAATCAGCCCCAGCATTTT. Encoded protein: CASGTGGNQPQHF. The chain couples TRBV19 to TRBJ1-5, with 10 bases lining up with TRBD1. The J segment lost 2 bases and the V segment lost 8 bases, leaving 0 bases of the junction unmatched. This CDR3 has 13 amino acids. Germline V CDR1 and CDR2: LNHDA, SQIVND (reference sequence).

This chain uses TRBV7-9 with TRBJ2-5; the D gene is possibly TRBD2 (6 bases). CDR1 is SEHNR, CDR2 FQNEAQ, per germline (reference sequence). This CDR3 has 14 amino acids. V lost 6 bases and J 1 base, leaving 12 bases between the germline ends. For the CDR3, the DNA is TGTGCCAGCAGACCTTCTAGCGCCCAAGAGACCCAGTACTTC. Translating gives CASRPSSAQETQYF.

This clone was detected only a few times. This chain links TRBV19 with TRBJ1-6, with D unresolved. This CDR3 contains 13 residues. Germline lookup yields CDR1 LNHDA and CDR2 SQIVND (reference sequence). V was trimmed by 7 bases and J by 5 bases, leaving 9 bases between them. CDR3 coding DNA: TGTGCCAGTATTGGCCAGAATAATTCACCCCTCCACTTT. It encodes CASIGQNNSPLHF.

This rearrangement joins TRBV24-1 to TRBJ2-1; 11 nucleotides align to TRBD2. J gave up 1 base and V 5 bases, and 6 bases lay outside the gene matches. This CDR3 contains 17 residues. Germline CDR1 KGHDR, CDR2 SFDVKD. The CDR3 DNA is TGTGCCACCAGTGGAGGAGGGACTAGCGGTTCCTACAATGAGCAGTTCTTC. This encodes CATSGGGTSGSYNEQFF.

The V gene is TRBV2, the J gene TRBJ1-5, with 9 bases that match TRBD1. J lost 4 bases, V lost 6 bases, and 13 bases had no gene match. Looked up from germline, CDR1 is SNHLY and CDR2 is FYNNEI. The CDR3 contains 17 residues. The CDR3 bases are TGTGCCAGCAGGAGGGACCCCGGGACAGGGAAGAATCAGCCCCAGCATTTT. It encodes CASRRDPGTGKNQPQHF. Full variable domain (remainder filled in from reference TRBV2 and TRBJ1-5): EPEVTQTPSHQVTQMGQEVILRCVPISNHLYFYWYRQILGQKVEFLVSFYNNEISEKSEIFDDQFSVERPDGSNFTLKIRSTKLEDSAMYFCASRRDPGTGKNQPQHFGDGTRLSIL.

This clone was detected a few times. The chain has TRBV7-6 and TRBJ1-2; 10 bases match TRBD1. This CDR3 comprises 15 residues. Germline V gene data show CDR1 as SGHVS and CDR2 as FNYEAQ. The V gene end was trimmed by 3 bases and the J gene end by 5 bases; junction bases not matched to a gene: 6. The chain's CDR3 is CASSFRTGGGYGYTF. As DNA, the CDR3 is TGTGCCAGCAGCTTCCGGACAGGGGGAGGGTATGGCTACACCTTC.

The chain combines TRBV5-5 with TRBJ2-7, with 9 bases identical to TRBD2. Germline V gene lookup returns CDR1 SGHKS and CDR2 YYEKEE (reference sequence). The trim removed 4 bases at V and 2 bases at J, leaving 7 bases unmatched. The CDR3 is made up of 15 amino acids. CDR3 bases: TGTGCCAGCAGCCGAAGCGGGGGGTACACCTACGAGCAGTACTTC. Translating gives CASSRSGGYTYEQYF.

The rearrangement joins TRBV6-5 to TRBJ1-2, with D tentatively TRBD1 (5 bases). V lost 7 bases, J lost 7 bases, and 13 bases lay in between. Germline CDR1 and CDR2: MNHEY and SVGAGI. The CDR3 is 12 amino acids. In DNA, the CDR3 is TGTGCCAGCAAAGACGGGGGAGCTGGCTACACCTTC. This sequence encodes CASKDGGAGYTF.

V is TRBV9 and J is TRBJ2-2; D call uncertain. The V gene lost 0 bases and the J gene lost 5 bases, with 5 bases spanning the gap. The CDR3 contains 13 residues. Germline V gene data show CDR1 as SGDLS and CDR2 as YYNGEE. This CDR3 reads CASSVVATGELFF. CDR3 nucleotides: TGTGCCAGCAGCGTAGTTGCGACCGGGGAGCTGTTTTTT.

CDR3 nucleotides: TGTGCCAGCAGTTCGGGACTTCATACTAGCACAGATACGCAGTATTTT. Protein sequence: CASSSGLHTSTDTQYF. The chain recombines TRBV28 with TRBJ2-3; maybe TRBD2 (6 bases). The V end was cut by 4 bases, the J end by 0 bases, with 14 bases between. Germline lookup yields CDR1 MDHEN and CDR2 SYDVKM. The CDR3 spans 16 residues.

A single count supports this clone. The chain is built from TRBV19 and TRBJ2-7, with 10 nucleotides matching TRBD2. Unmatched junction bases numbered 7, after V lost 5 bases and J lost 3 bases. The CDR3 covers 15 residues. The V gene's germline CDR1 is LNHDA and CDR2 SQIVND (reference sequence). This CDR3 is CASSRTSGADYEQYF. Written as DNA, the CDR3 is TGTGCCAGTAGTCGCACTAGCGGGGCCGACTACGAGCAGTACTTC.

The chain links TRBV10-3 to TRBJ2-2; 7 bases map to TRBD1. J gave up 4 bases and V 4 bases, and 9 bases lay outside the gene matches. CDR3 length equals 16 residues. CDR1 is ENHRY and CDR2 is SYGVKD in the germline V gene. CDR3: CAISAQRQGGTGELFF. The CDR3 region has the DNA TGTGCCATCAGTGCGCAGAGACAGGGCGGCACCGGGGAGCTGTTTTTT.

V is TRBV18 and J is TRBJ2-5, with D possibly matching TRBD1 (6 bases). There are 15 residues in the CDR3. CDR1 is KGHSH, CDR2 LQKENI, per germline. Trimming pared 2 bases from V and 7 bases from J, leaving 17 bases between. CDR3 DNA sequence: TGTGCCAGCTCACCAGGCTATACAGGGACGGCGACCCAGTACTTC. Its translation: CASSPGYTGTATQYF.

The rearrangement joins TRBV7-2 to TRBJ1-1; 7 positions match TRBD1. The germline V gene has CDR1 SGHTA and CDR2 FQGNSA. With V trimmed by 4 bases and J by 0 bases, 8 bases remained unmatched. The CDR3 has 16 amino acids. CDR3 amino acids: CASSSTGVGVNTEAFF. CDR3 in DNA: TGTGCCAGCAGCTCCACAGGGGTAGGGGTGAACACTGAAGCTTTCTTT.

The V and J genes are TRBV10-1 and TRBJ2-2; D not certain. This CDR3 has 13 amino acids. The germline CDR1 and CDR2 sequences are WNHNN and SYGVQD (reference sequence). V lost 5 bases to trimming and J lost 1 base, with 5 bases between them. CDR3 sequence (DNA): TGCGCCAGCAGTTCCATGAACACCGGGGAGCTGTTTTTT. Translation gives CASSSMNTGELFF.

This chain joins TRBV30 and TRBJ2-6; D is uncertain. V was trimmed by 5 bases and J by 1 base, leaving 12 bases between them. The CDR3 runs to 15 residues. Germline V gene sequence: CDR1 GTSNPN, CDR2 SVGIG (reference sequence). For the CDR3, the DNA is TGTGCCTGGTCAGGTCGAAAATCTGGGGCCAACGTCCTGACTTTC. This gives the protein CAWSGRKSGANVLTF.